A single sample gave rise to the 29 T cell receptor beta chains below, sequenced in a study of beta chain features in type 1 diabetes. What was sequenced were expressed TCRB transcripts, since all of the isolated RNA had been reverse transcribed. Clones were read by immunoSEQ multiplex PCR, and TCRdb kept only the in-frame ones, dropping some. The sample contains over 300,000 clones, roughly 8% of which appear only once. The source material was central memory CD4+ T cells from blood. The receptors originated from a woman younger than 30 in good health.

The genes are TRBV7-6 and TRBJ2-3, with no clear D. The CDR3 spans 13 residues. Trimming shortened V by 5 bases and J by 0 bases, and 6 bases separated the two germline ends. Germline V gene lookup returns CDR1 SGHVS and CDR2 FNYEAQ. CDR3 in amino acids: CASSRTSTDTQYF. In nucleotides, the CDR3 is TGTGCCAGCAGCCGAACTAGCACAGATACGCAGTATTTT.

About this clone: This could be a read error, since a much larger clone is one nucleotide away. The chain recombines TRBV5-6 with TRBJ1-4; 9 bases are shared with TRBD1. The CDR3 runs to 15 residues. V trimming: 3 bases; J trimming: 0 bases; junction bases outside the gene matches: 0. Germline V gene data show CDR1 as SGHDT and CDR2 as YYEEEE. The chain's CDR3 is CASSWDRATNEKLFF. DNA for the CDR3: TGTGCCAGCAGCTGGGACAGGGCAACTAATGAAAAACTGTTTTTT.

This chain joins TRBV18 and TRBJ2-7; D gene ambiguous. Deletions cut 4 bases from V and 0 bases from J, with 7 bases between. The CDR3 has 13 amino acids. CDR1 and CDR2 (germline): KGHSH, LQKENI. DNA for the CDR3: TGTGCCAGCTCACAGCGAAGCTCCTACGAGCAGTACTTC. Its translation is CASSQRSSYEQYF.

The chain has TRBV20-1 and TRBJ2-5; D remains unclear. CDR3 size: 11 residues. Germline CDR1 reads DFQATT; CDR2 reads SNEGSKA (reference sequence). V lost 6 bases to trimming and J lost 1 base, with 6 bases between them. Written as DNA, the CDR3 is TGCAGTGCCCAACCCCAAGAGACCCAGTACTTC. This gives the protein CSAQPQETQYF.

V gene TRBV5-8 combines with J gene TRBJ2-1; D unresolved. Per the germline V gene, CDR1 is SGHTS and CDR2 is YDEGEE. The V end was cut by 5 bases, the J end by 8 bases, with 20 bases between. The CDR3 is 15 amino acids. The CDR3 loop reads CASSGWVRRGDEQFF. CDR3 sequence (DNA): TGTGCCAGCAGTGGCTGGGTACGACGAGGCGATGAGCAGTTCTTC.

This clone has just a few counts. In DNA form, the CDR3 reads TGTGCCAGCAGTCTGGAAGCCCCGACGCTGTTGGTCACCGGGGAGCTGTTTTTT. It is translated as CASSLEAPTLLVTGELFF. The gene calls are TRBV27 and TRBJ2-2, with D unclear. The germline CDR1 and CDR2 sequences are MNHEY and SMNVEV (reference sequence). This CDR3 spans 18 amino acids. With 5 bases removed from V and 4 bases from J, the gap between germline ends came to 23 bases.

As for this clone: The same CDR3 also results from other DNA sequences found in this sample. The gene calls are TRBV6-5 and TRBJ1-2, with 7 positions matching TRBD1. J gave up 4 bases and V 2 bases, and 1 base lay outside the gene matches. The CDR3 extends over 13 amino acids. Per germline, CDR1 MNHEY and CDR2 SVGAGI. The CDR3 region is CASSYRDSYGYTF. CDR3 DNA sequence: TGTGCCAGCAGTTACAGGGACAGCTATGGCTACACCTTC.

V is TRBV7-2 and J is TRBJ2-3; D uncertain. Trimming shortened V by 2 bases and J by 3 bases, and 6 bases separated the two germline ends. The length of the CDR3 is 13 residues. Germline CDR1 and CDR2: SGHTA and FQGNSA. The CDR3 here is CASSLSWTDTQYF. CDR3 DNA: TGTGCCAGCAGCTTATCCTGGACAGATACGCAGTATTTT.

In its sample, this clone was seen many times. The J gene is TRBJ2-1, the V gene TRBV5-1; 10 bases agree with TRBD2. V shed 1 base and J 9 bases; nucleotides not matched to a gene: 10. CDR1 is SGHRS and CDR2 is YFSETQ in the germline V gene. This CDR3 spans 16 amino acids. The CDR3: CASSLSPRLAGIEQFF. Written as DNA, the CDR3 is TGCGCCAGCAGCTTGAGCCCGAGACTAGCGGGTATTGAGCAGTTCTTC.

There are many counts of this clone. This specimen includes other DNA sequences encoding the same CDR3. CDR3 sequence reads: CASSLGTDTQYF. In DNA, the CDR3 is TGTGCCAGCAGTTTAGGCACAGATACGCAGTATTTT. This rearrangement joins TRBV28 to TRBJ2-3; D unresolved. The CDR3 loop spans 12 amino acids. Trimming took off 2 bases at V and 1 base at J, with 1 base between the two ends. Germline CDR1 is MDHEN and CDR2 is SYDVKM.

The chain couples TRBV6-6 to TRBJ2-7; 10 positions match TRBD1. Per the germline V gene, CDR1 is MNHNY and CDR2 is SVGAGI (reference sequence). The CDR3 is made up of 14 amino acids. V shed 5 bases and J 6 bases; nucleotides not matched to a gene: 7. DNA for the CDR3: TGTGCCAGCAGTAACGACAGGGGGCAGGGCGAGCAGTACTTC. Protein sequence: CASSNDRGQGEQYF.

This chain joins TRBV11-2 and TRBJ2-5, with a tentative D call TRBD1 (5 bases). V lost 5 bases and J lost 9, with 10 bases in between. Germline V gene data show CDR1 as SGHAT and CDR2 as FQNNGV. The CDR3 extends over 11 amino acids. CDR3 in amino acids: CASSPQGAQYF. In DNA form, the CDR3 reads TGTGCCAGCAGCCCGCAGGGTGCCCAGTACTTC.

This clone was seen a few times. The chain has TRBV18 and TRBJ1-5, with D possibly matching TRBD1 (5 bases). The CDR3 runs 15 residues. The ends were cut back, 3 bases at V and 2 bases at J, with 11 bases in the middle. Germline V gene sequence: CDR1 KGHSH, CDR2 LQKENI. The CDR3 region has the DNA TGTGCCAGCTCACCGGGGGACCAGGGCAATCAGCCCCAGCATTTT. It translates to CASSPGDQGNQPQHF.

This clone was recorded many times. V gene TRBV7-6 combines with J gene TRBJ1-1, with unresolved D. V lost 2 bases and J lost 1, with 5 bases in between. This CDR3 contains 13 residues. Germline-derived CDR1 and CDR2 are SGHVS and FNYEAQ. The CDR3 reads CASSLMGNTEAFF. The CDR3 nucleotides are TGTGCCAGCAGCTTAATGGGGAACACTGAAGCTTTCTTT.

This chain joins TRBV6-5 and TRBJ1-2; TRBD1 matches at 7 bases. Germline lookup yields CDR1 MNHEY and CDR2 SVGAGI. The CDR3 spans 15 residues. The J segment lost 2 bases and the V segment lost 2 bases, leaving 5 bases of the junction unmatched. CDR3 sequence (DNA): TGTGCCAGCAGTTACCAGGCGGGACAGAACTATGGCTACACCTTC. Protein: CASSYQAGQNYGYTF.

This clone appeared a few times. The gene calls are TRBV5-4 and TRBJ2-5; D might be TRBD1 (5 bases). The CDR3 totals 14 residues. V lost 3 bases, J lost 2 bases, and 11 bases lay in between. The V gene's germline CDR1 is SGHNT and CDR2 YYREEE (reference sequence). DNA of the CDR3: TGTGCCAGCAGCTCGCAGACAGTTCAAGAGACCCAGTACTTC. Amino acid sequence: CASSSQTVQETQYF. The whole variable domain, remainder taken from reference TRBV5-4 and TRBJ2-5, is ETGVTQSPTHLIKTRGQQVTLRCSSQSGHNTVSWYQQALGQGPQFIFQYYREEENGRGNFPPRFSGLQFPNYSSELNVNALELDDSALYLCASSSQTVQETQYFGPGTRLLVL.

This clone was found a few times. The chain joins TRBV27 to TRBJ2-3; the D gene could be TRBD1 or TRBD2 (6 bases each). Trimming shortened V by 5 bases and J by 6 bases, and 21 bases separated the two germline ends. From germline, CDR1 is MNHEY and CDR2 SMNVEV (reference sequence). The CDR3 loop spans 16 amino acids. CDR3 region: CASSNSGGRGADTQYF. CDR3 coding DNA: TGTGCCAGCAGTAACAGTGGGGGGCGCGGGGCCGATACGCAGTATTTT.

In this sample, this clone turned up a few times. This chain links TRBV9 with TRBJ2-1; tentatively, D is TRBD1 or TRBD2 (6 bases each). V lost 4 bases and J lost 9, with 14 bases in between. This CDR3 is 13 amino acids long. In germline, CDR1 is SGDLS, CDR2 YYNGEE. The CDR3 here is CASSSFGGGEQFF. As DNA, the CDR3 is TGTGCCAGCAGCAGTTTCGGGGGCGGTGAGCAGTTCTTC.

The chain has TRBV25-1 and TRBJ2-1, with 8 bases matching TRBD2. V shed 4 bases and J 3 bases; nucleotides not matched to a gene: 2. The CDR3 is 14 amino acids. Germline lookup yields CDR1 MGHDK and CDR2 SYGVNS. The CDR3 is CASSVSGSYNEQFF. CDR3 DNA: TGTGCCAGCAGTGTCAGCGGGAGCTACAATGAGCAGTTCTTC.

The rearrangement links TRBV15 to TRBJ2-1, with D hard to call. The V gene lost 4 bases and the J gene lost 3 bases, with 10 bases spanning the gap. The CDR3 has 14 residues. From germline, CDR1 is LNHNV and CDR2 YYDKDF (reference sequence). The CDR3 here is CATSTDAHYNEQFF. The DNA for the CDR3 is TGTGCCACCAGCACAGATGCCCACTACAATGAGCAGTTCTTC.

This clone was seen a few times. The chain recombines TRBV7-3 with TRBJ2-1; perhaps D is TRBD1 or TRBD2 (6 bases each). V lost 0 bases and J lost 5, with 20 bases in between. Germline V gene data show CDR1 as SGHTA and CDR2 as FQGTGA. The CDR3 is made up of 18 amino acids. CDR3 residues: CASSLTSPGAAGHNEQFF. CDR3 coding DNA: TGTGCCAGCAGCTTAACCTCCCCGGGGGCAGCGGGTCACAATGAGCAGTTCTTC.

The CDR3 sequence: CASSVWYGNPSDTQYF. CDR3 coding DNA: TGTGCCAGCAGCGTCTGGTACGGGAACCCGTCAGATACGCAGTATTTT. V gene TRBV9 combines with J gene TRBJ2-3; D may be TRBD2 (5 bases). This CDR3 comprises 16 residues. Germline V gene lookup returns CDR1 SGDLS and CDR2 YYNGEE. Trimming removed 2 bases at V and 4 bases at J, with 17 bases between.

This clone was picked up a small number of times. The rearrangement uses TRBV28 and TRBJ2-7, with 8 bases fitting TRBD2. Germline values: CDR1 MDHEN, CDR2 SYDVKM. The CDR3 has 14 amino acids. Trimming cost V 4 bases and J 5 bases; bases outside gene matches: 7. The CDR3 is CASSSGSGSDEQYF. DNA for the CDR3: TGTGCCAGCAGTTCAGGAAGCGGGAGCGACGAGCAGTACTTC.

The V call is TRBV10-3, the J call TRBJ2-1; 7 positions agree with TRBD2. V shed 7 bases, J shed 3 bases, and the junction held 6 bases outside the gene matches. CDR1 is ENHRY and CDR2 is SYGVKD in the germline V gene. The length of the CDR3 is 14 residues. The CDR3, as DNA: TGTGCCATCACGGCCAGCGGGAACTACAATGAGCAGTTCTTC. It codes for CAITASGNYNEQFF.

This rearrangement joins TRBV27 to TRBJ1-1; 9 bases agree with TRBD1. The length of the CDR3 is 18 residues. Germline values: CDR1 MNHEY, CDR2 SMNVEV (reference sequence). The V gene end was trimmed by 2 bases and the J gene end by 4 bases; junction bases not matched to a gene: 14. In nucleotides, the CDR3 is TGTGCCAGCAGTTTAAGGGGCACCGGGACAGGGCGAGTCACTGAAGCTTTCTTT. This sequence encodes CASSLRGTGTGRVTEAFF.

V usage is TRBV29-1 and J usage is TRBJ2-3, with 7 bases fitting TRBD1. CDR1 and CDR2 from the germline V gene are SQVTM and ANQGSEA. V gave up 5 bases and J gave up 2 bases; unmatched junction bases: 7. The CDR3 loop spans 14 amino acids. The CDR3 DNA reads TGCAGCGTTCCAAGACAGGGAAACACAGATACGCAGTATTTT. It yields the protein CSVPRQGNTDTQYF.

In its sample, this clone was seen a few times. This sequence joins TRBV5-1 and TRBJ2-1, with 7 bases lining up with TRBD1. The germline gives CDR1 SGHRS, CDR2 YFSETQ. V was clipped by 3 bases and J by 7 bases; unmatched bases: 7. CDR3 length: 14 amino acids. The CDR3 DNA reads TGCGCCAGCAGCTCTGGACAGGCCCCGAATGAGCAGTTCTTC. Translation: CASSSGQAPNEQFF.

The V and J genes are TRBV4-2 and TRBJ2-1, with 9 bases matching TRBD1. The V gene end was trimmed by 1 base and the J gene end by 5 bases; junction bases not matched to a gene: 3. The CDR3 consists of 15 residues. CDR1 is LGHNA, CDR2 YNFKEQ, per germline. CDR3 coding DNA: TGTGCCAGCAGCCAAGCCGGGACAGGGAACAATGAGCAGTTCTTC. Translation gives CASSQAGTGNNEQFF.

This clone occurred a few times. The V call is TRBV7-2, the J call TRBJ2-7; D uncertain. Germline values: CDR1 SGHTA, CDR2 FQGNSA. With 1 base removed from V and 2 bases from J, the gap between germline ends came to 9 bases. The CDR3 consists of 14 residues. This chain's CDR3 is CASSLGRQTYEQYF. The CDR3 bases are TGTGCCAGCAGCTTAGGCAGACAAACCTACGAGCAGTACTTC. Full variable domain (outside the CDR3, taken from reference TRBV7-2 and TRBJ2-7): GAGVSQSPSNKVTEKGKDVELRCDPISGHTALYWYRQSLGQGLEFLIYFQGNSAPDKSGLPSDRFSAERTGGSVSTLTIQRTQQEDSAVYLCASSLGRQTYEQYFGPGTRLTVT.